This T cell receptor (beta chain) was documented in a study of T cell responses to AZD1222 COVID-19 vaccine. In the case of this clone: Antigen: not known.

The assay was immunoSEQ multiplex PCR, and TCRdb's table has in-frame clones only and misses some. The data show roughly 130,000 clones, 88% seen once. This CDR3 has 14 amino acids. CDR1 and CDR2 from the germline V gene are MNHEY and SVGAGI. Trimming removed 6 bases from V and 3 bases from J, with 12 bases in between. Study-wide findings and caveats: Only a handful of AZD1222 recipients, roughly 6 in all, had baseline seropositivity. Repertoires were sampled only after the peak T cell response. An increase in Spike-specific TCR breadth and depth was observed after two AZD1222 doses.

J is TRBJ1-3 and V is TRBV6-5; tentative D call: TRBD1 (5 bases). This clonotype was obtained from an adult in good health. Sample: peripheral blood, taken on day 0 of AZD1222 vaccination. The DNA for the CDR3 is TGTGCCAGCAGGCCCGGGGGAAGTGGAAACACCATATATTTT. Encoded protein: CASRPGGSGNTIYF.